One sample yielded the 18 T cell receptor beta chains listed below, sequenced in a study of immune cell composition in non-small cell lung cancer. Sequencing used immunoSEQ multiplex PCR; TCRdb keeps in-frame clones, though not all of them. The sample holds 4,900 or so clones, around 78% seen once. Sequences were obtained from lung tumor tissue. Source of these receptors: a human donor with non-small cell lung cancer.

The gene calls are TRBV5-5 and TRBJ1-1, with 9 bases matching TRBD1. V trimming: 5 bases; J trimming: 7 bases; junction bases outside the gene matches: 6. The germline V gene encodes CDR1 SGHKS and CDR2 YYEKEE (reference sequence). The CDR3 consists of 13 residues. In DNA, the CDR3 is TGTGCCAGCAGGGGGACAGGGAGATTTGAAGCTTTCTTT. This codes for CASRGTGRFEAFF. The variable domain in full, completed from reference TRBV5-5 and TRBJ1-1, reads DAGVTQSPTHLIKTRGQQVTLRCSPISGHKSVSWYQQVLGQGPQFIFQYYEKEERGRGNFPDRFSARQFPNYSSELNVNALLLGDSALYLCASRGTGRFEAFFGQGTRLTVV.

The chain links TRBV5-4 to TRBJ2-3; 12 bases map to TRBD2. J gave up 8 bases and V 0 bases, and 4 bases lay outside the gene matches. This CDR3 is 15 amino acids long. Per germline, CDR1 SGHNT and CDR2 YYREEE (reference sequence). This CDR3 reads CASSLGLAGATTQYF. In nucleotides, the CDR3 is TGTGCCAGCAGCTTGGGACTAGCGGGGGCCACTACGCAGTATTTT.

This rearrangement joins TRBV27 to TRBJ2-3, with 8 bases that match TRBD2. This CDR3 is 15 amino acids long. Losses at the gene ends were 1 base for V and 6 bases for J; bases not matched to a gene: 6. CDR1 is MNHEY and CDR2 is SMNVEV in the germline V gene (reference sequence). The DNA for the CDR3 is TGTGCCAGCAGTTTATGGGGTAGCGGGGTTGATACGCAGTATTTT. This translates into CASSLWGSGVDTQYF.

The gene calls are TRBV12-2 and TRBJ2-1; the table calls TRBD1, which could not be checked here. TRBV12-2 is noted as a pseudogene. This CDR3 is 16 amino acids long. CDR3 in amino acids: CASRSNLDRYYNEQFF. CDR3 sequence (DNA): TGTGCAAGTCGCTCCAACCTAGACAGATACTACAATGAGCAGTTCTTC.

A few counts support this clone. V is TRBV18 and J is TRBJ2-5; a weak D match, TRBD1 (5 bases). Trimming took off 0 bases at V and 4 bases at J, with 9 bases between the two ends. Germline CDR1 and CDR2: KGHSH and LQKENI. CDR3 length: 14 residues. The chain's CDR3 is CASSPPVRAETQYF. The CDR3 bases are TGTGCCAGCTCACCACCCGTCAGGGCAGAGACCCAGTACTTC.

The rearrangement uses TRBV6-1 and TRBJ1-5; the match to TRBD1 covers 8 bases. The CDR3 extends over 14 amino acids. CDR1 and CDR2 (germline): MNHNS, SASEGT. J lost 5 bases, V lost 5 bases, and 5 bases had no gene match. CDR3 sequence: CASSWAGGDQPQHF. DNA of the CDR3: TGTGCCAGCAGTTGGGCAGGGGGCGATCAGCCCCAGCATTTT.

The chain uses TRBV5-1 and TRBJ1-4; 8 bases are a match to TRBD1. The CDR3 runs 13 residues. Trimming at V came to 5 bases and at J to 13 bases, leaving 10 bases not matched to a gene. CDR1 SGHRS and CDR2 YFSETQ come from the germline V gene. The CDR3 here is CASRSGQGVRLFF. CDR3 DNA: TGCGCCAGCAGATCTGGACAGGGCGTACGACTGTTTTTT.

The rearrangement uses TRBV19 and TRBJ2-2; D perhaps matches TRBD1 (6 bases). Per the germline V gene, CDR1 is LNHDA and CDR2 is SQIVND (reference sequence). The CDR3 extends over 15 amino acids. The ends were cut back, 9 bases at V and 1 base at J, with 15 bases in the middle. In nucleotides, the CDR3 is TGTGCCAGCGCCTCGAAGACAGGGAACACCGGGGAGCTGTTTTTT. This sequence encodes CASASKTGNTGELFF.

The V and J genes are TRBV6-1 and TRBJ2-4; D gene unclear. V lost 2 bases, J lost 7 bases, and 3 bases lay in between. The germline V gene has CDR1 MNHNS and CDR2 SASEGT. The CDR3 sequence is 11 residues long. CDR3 sequence reads: CASSESNIQYF. The CDR3 nucleotides read TGTGCCAGCAGTGAAAGCAACATTCAGTACTTC.

The rearrangement joins TRBV4-3 to TRBJ2-1; tentative D call: TRBD1 (5 bases). This CDR3 is built from 17 residues. V was shortened by 0 bases and J by 6 bases, with 18 bases between the two germline ends. The germline gives CDR1 LGHNA, CDR2 YSLEER. CDR3 amino acids: CASSQDWGRVLGNEQFF. CDR3 nucleotides: TGCGCCAGCAGCCAAGATTGGGGCAGGGTTTTGGGCAATGAGCAGTTCTTC.

Concerning this clone itself: The junction departs from the called germline gene at one end, perhaps through a read error. The rearrangement uses TRBV5-1 and TRBJ2-5; unclear D gene. The CDR3 consists of 12 residues. CDR1 is SGHRS and CDR2 is YFSETQ in the germline V gene. Written as DNA, the CDR3 is TGCGCCAGCAGCTTGGACCAGGAGACCCAGTACTTC. This codes for CASSLDQETQYF. The variable domain in full, completed from reference TRBV5-1 and TRBJ2-5, reads KAGVTQTPRYLIKTRGQQVTLSCSPISGHRSVSWYQQTPGQGLQFLFEYFSETQRNKGNFPGRFSGRQFSNSRSEMNVSTLELGDSALYLCASSLDQETQYFGPGTRLLVL.

This rearrangement joins TRBV2 to TRBJ2-2, with TRBD1 identical over 10 bases. Germline V CDR1 and CDR2: SNHLY, FYNNEI. The CDR3 spans 15 residues. The J segment lost 6 bases and the V segment lost 7 bases, leaving 8 bases of the junction unmatched. The chain's CDR3 is CASIPRGTGAGELFF. In DNA form, the CDR3 reads TGTGCCAGCATCCCAAGGGGGACAGGGGCCGGGGAGCTGTTTTTT.

The table lists this clone with a count of one. The chain employs TRBV9 and TRBJ2-1; 10 nucleotides line up with TRBD1. The J segment lost 8 bases and the V segment lost 0 bases, leaving 8 bases of the junction unmatched. Germline CDR1 SGDLS, CDR2 YYNGEE. CDR3 length equals 16 residues. The CDR3 sequence is CASSVDLTGGWDEQFF. The DNA for the CDR3 is TGTGCCAGCAGCGTAGACTTGACAGGGGGCTGGGATGAGCAGTTCTTC.

This clone was found a few times. The genes are TRBV11-2 and TRBJ2-2; D is undetermined. V shed 4 bases and J shed 1 base, with 7 bases lying between them. This CDR3 region has 14 residues. CDR1 and CDR2 from the germline V gene are SGHAT and FQNNGV. The CDR3 region is CASSSPMNTGELFF. CDR3 nucleotide sequence: TGTGCCAGCAGCTCCCCCATGAACACCGGGGAGCTGTTTTTT. The variable domain in full, with the rest retrieved from reference TRBV11-2 and TRBJ2-2, is EAGVAQSPRYKIIEKRQSVAFWCNPISGHATLYWYQQILGQGPKLLIQFQNNGVVDDSQLPKDRFSAERLKGVDSTLKIQPAKLEDSAVYLCASSSPMNTGELFFGEGSRLTVL.

The V call is TRBV15, the J call TRBJ2-2; perhaps TRBD1 as D (6 bases). The V end lost 2 bases, the J end lost 3 bases, and 10 bases lay between the germline ends. This CDR3 is 15 amino acids long. Germline loops: CDR1 LNHNV, CDR2 YYDKDF (reference sequence). For the CDR3, the DNA is TGTGCCACCAGCAGACAGGGGTTAGACACCGGGGAGCTGTTTTTT. This gives the protein CATSRQGLDTGELFF.

The CDR3: CASSRDRVAGTQYF. CDR3 nucleotide sequence: TGTGCCAGCAGCCGGGACAGGGTCGCTGGTACGCAGTATTTT. V and J are TRBV6-1 and TRBJ2-3; TRBD1 agrees at 9 bases. The CDR3 length is 14 residues. The V gene end was trimmed by 6 bases and the J gene end by 8 bases; junction bases not matched to a gene: 9. CDR1 and CDR2 from the germline V gene are MNHNS and SASEGT.

This chain connects TRBV19 to TRBJ2-1, with 10 positions matching TRBD2. The CDR3 covers 18 residues. Trimming cost V 6 bases and J 4 bases; bases outside gene matches: 15. The germline CDR1 and CDR2 sequences are LNHDA and SQIVND (reference sequence). CDR3 coding DNA: TGTGCCAGTAGCGAAACCGGGACTAGCGCCCTCTCATACAATGAGCAGTTCTTC. Amino acids: CASSETGTSALSYNEQFF.

The genes are TRBV12-2 and TRBJ2-3; the table names TRBD2, a call not compared with the DNA. TRBV12-2 corresponds to a pseudogene. This CDR3 has 17 residues. Here the CDR3 DNA reads TGTGCAAGTCGCTTAGGGACTAGTTTTAATCTTCCAGATACGCAGTATTTT. Translating it yields CASRLGTSFNLPDTQYF.